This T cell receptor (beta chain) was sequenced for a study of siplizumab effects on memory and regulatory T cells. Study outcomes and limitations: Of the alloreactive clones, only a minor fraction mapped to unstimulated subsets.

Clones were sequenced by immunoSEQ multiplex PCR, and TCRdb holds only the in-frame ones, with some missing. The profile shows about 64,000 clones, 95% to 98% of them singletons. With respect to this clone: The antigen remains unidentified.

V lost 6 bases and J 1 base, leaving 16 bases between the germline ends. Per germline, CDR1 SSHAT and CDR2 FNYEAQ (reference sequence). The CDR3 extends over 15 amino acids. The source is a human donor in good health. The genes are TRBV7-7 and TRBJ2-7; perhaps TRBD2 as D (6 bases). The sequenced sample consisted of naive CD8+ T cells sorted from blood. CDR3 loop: CASSTGPSASYEQYF. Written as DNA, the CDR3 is TGTGCCAGCAGTACAGGCCCTAGCGCGTCCTACGAGCAGTACTTC.